The 17 T cell receptor beta chains in this list originate from one sample, sequenced in a study of blood T cell repertoires in COVID-19. Clones were read by immunoSEQ multiplex PCR, and TCRdb kept only the in-frame ones, dropping some. The sample carries over 200,000 clones, 80% to 90% recorded once. The sequencing input was peripheral blood. These receptors came from a woman in her forties or fifties with acute or convalescent COVID-19.

The rearrangement links TRBV29-1 to TRBJ1-2; possibly TRBD1 for D (6 bases). Trimming took off 7 bases at V and 6 bases at J, with 21 bases between the two ends. CDR1 SQVTM and CDR2 ANQGSEA come from the germline V gene. The CDR3 is 14 amino acids. The CDR3 sequence is CSAGRDTGLHGYTF. As DNA, the CDR3 is TGCAGCGCCGGACGCGATACAGGGTTACATGGCTACACCTTC.

This clone has a handful of counts. J is TRBJ1-4 and V is TRBV15; 9 bases line up with TRBD1. Unmatched junction bases numbered 13, after V lost 3 bases and J lost 8 bases. Germline CDR1 is LNHNV and CDR2 is YYDKDF (reference sequence). This CDR3 region has 17 residues. The CDR3 loop reads CATSRVDAGTGKEKLFF. CDR3 sequence (DNA): TGTGCCACCAGCAGGGTCGACGCCGGGACAGGGAAGGAAAAACTGTTTTTT.

The chain couples TRBV6-1 to TRBJ2-7; tentative D call: TRBD1 (5 bases). V was trimmed by 0 bases and J by 6 bases, leaving 12 bases between them. The CDR3 is made up of 14 amino acids. Germline CDR1 reads MNHNS; CDR2 reads SASEGT. CDR3 in amino acids: CASSEAIREGEQYF. In DNA, the CDR3 is TGTGCCAGCAGTGAAGCGATCAGGGAAGGCGAGCAGTACTTC.

This clone was seen once. V is TRBV24-1 and J is TRBJ2-3; 8 bases are a match to TRBD2. CDR3 size: 13 residues. CDR1 is KGHDR, CDR2 SFDVKD, per germline. The CDR3 DNA reads as TGTGCGACGGGGGGACTAGGCGCAGATACGCAGTATTTT. Translated, it gives CATGGLGADTQYF.

With regard to this clone: Being one base from a much bigger clone, this may be a read error. The same CDR3 also results from other DNA sequences found in this sample. The genes are TRBV2 and TRBJ2-1; a possible D gene is TRBD1 (5 bases). Trimming removed 2 bases from V and 7 bases from J, with 9 bases in between. The CDR3 spans 13 residues. Germline assignment: CDR1 SNHLY and CDR2 FYNNEI. Here the CDR3 reads CASSEQGSNEQFF. The CDR3 bases are TGTGCCAGCAGTGAACAGGGCAGTAATGAGCAGTTCTTC.

This clone showed up just once. The rearrangement joins TRBV2 to TRBJ1-1; no clear D. Germline V gene lookup returns CDR1 SNHLY and CDR2 FYNNEI. CDR3 length: 14 residues. The ends were cut back, 11 bases at V and 1 base at J, with 17 bases in the middle. CDR3 loop: CAGTPTESNTEAFF. The CDR3 region has the DNA TGTGCCGGAACCCCCACAGAATCGAACACTGAAGCTTTCTTT.

This clone was recorded at least ten times. Here the CDR3 reads CASSHLTGTRFYEQFF. As DNA, the CDR3 is TGTGCCAGCAGCCATCTCACCGGGACTAGATTCTATGAGCAGTTCTTC. The V gene is TRBV14, the J gene TRBJ2-1; 8 bases map to TRBD2. Germline V gene lookup returns CDR1 SGHDN and CDR2 FVKESK. The CDR3 extends over 16 amino acids. Losses at the gene ends were 3 bases for V and 8 bases for J; bases not matched to a gene: 12.

The V call is TRBV13, the J call TRBJ2-7, with 9 bases identical to TRBD1. The germline CDR1 and CDR2 sequences are PRHDT and FYEKMQ (reference sequence). This CDR3 region has 16 residues. V dropped 3 bases and J dropped 3; count of bases not matched to a gene: 9. CDR3 in amino acids: CASSFLGQGKSYEQYF. CDR3 nucleotide sequence: TGTGCCAGCAGCTTCCTCGGACAGGGGAAGAGCTACGAGCAGTACTTC.

The V gene is TRBV6-5, the J gene TRBJ2-7; D uncertain. The germline V gene encodes CDR1 MNHEY and CDR2 SVGAGI. The length of the CDR3 is 11 residues. V gave up 5 bases and J gave up 5 bases, with 7 bases separating them. CDR3 region: CASSLLDEQYF. CDR3 sequence (DNA): TGTGCCAGCAGTCTTCTTGACGAGCAGTACTTC.

The rearrangement uses TRBV11-2 and TRBJ2-1; 7 nucleotides match TRBD2. The CDR3 is made up of 18 amino acids. Germline lookup yields CDR1 SGHAT and CDR2 FQNNGV. With V trimmed by 5 bases and J by 4 bases, 17 bases remained unmatched. The CDR3 bases are TGTGCCAGCAGCCATCCCATCCTAGCGGATTCCCAATACAATGAGCAGTTCTTC. Amino acids: CASSHPILADSQYNEQFF. Full variable domain (outside the CDR3, taken from reference TRBV11-2 and TRBJ2-1): EAGVAQSPRYKIIEKRQSVAFWCNPISGHATLYWYQQILGQGPKLLIQFQNNGVVDDSQLPKDRFSAERLKGVDSTLKIQPAKLEDSAVYLCASSHPILADSQYNEQFFGPGTRLTVL.

This chain uses TRBV28 with TRBJ2-3; 9 positions agree with TRBD1. The CDR3 extends over 14 amino acids. J lost 1 base, V lost 7 bases, and 3 bases had no gene match. Germline CDR1 and CDR2: MDHEN and SYDVKM. CDR3 sequence (DNA): TGTGCCAGCAACCGGGACAGGGGCACAGATACGCAGTATTTT. It yields the protein CASNRDRGTDTQYF.

This chain links TRBV28 with TRBJ2-2; D may be TRBD2 (6 bases). Trimming removed 11 bases from V and 5 bases from J, with 12 bases in between. The CDR3 loop spans 12 amino acids. Germline-derived CDR1 and CDR2 are MDHEN and SYDVKM. This CDR3 reads CASVRGTGELFF. CDR3 bases: TGTGCCTCCGTCCGGGGGACCGGGGAGCTGTTTTTT.

This rearrangement joins TRBV3-1 (or the pseudogene TRBV3-2) to TRBJ2-1; 7 positions match TRBD1. Germline CDR1 LGHDT, CDR2 YNNKEL (reference sequence). The CDR3 spans 14 residues. V dropped 1 base and J dropped 5; count of bases not matched to a gene: 2. In DNA, the CDR3 is TGTGCCAGCAGCCAAGGGGACAGAGACAATGAGCAGTTCTTC. It yields the protein CASSQGDRDNEQFF.

This clone was counted only a few times. The V and J genes are TRBV6-5 and TRBJ1-2; 7 nucleotides agree with TRBD1. Germline V gene lookup returns CDR1 MNHEY and CDR2 SVGAGI. This CDR3 contains 15 residues. The ends lost 6 bases at V and 8 bases at J; junction bases unmatched: 15. The CDR3 region is CASSSQGPERGGYTF. For the CDR3, the DNA is TGTGCCAGCAGCTCACAGGGGCCCGAGCGAGGCGGCTACACCTTC.

The chain has TRBV6-5 and TRBJ2-5; no definite D call. V was shortened by 6 bases and J by 2 bases, with 4 bases between the two germline ends. The CDR3 has 11 amino acids. The germline V gene has CDR1 MNHEY and CDR2 SVGAGI. CDR3 sequence (DNA): TGTGCCAGCAGCCTTCAAGAGACCCAGTACTTC. This encodes CASSLQETQYF.

The count of this clone is one. J is TRBJ2-3 and V is TRBV6-7, with 11 bases aligning to TRBD1. TRBV6-7 is given ORF status, its function remaining uncertain. V shed 2 bases, J shed 5 bases, and the junction held 9 bases outside the gene matches. The CDR3 spans 17 residues. CDR3 residues: CASSYPGTGGPGDTQYF. The CDR3 DNA follows: TGTGCCAGCAGTTACCCCGGGACAGGGGGACCGGGAGATACGCAGTATTTT.

The rearrangement links TRBV11-3 to TRBJ2-7; 8 nucleotides align to TRBD1. CDR3 length: 15 residues. Per germline, CDR1 SGHNT and CDR2 YENEEA. Unmatched junction bases numbered 6, after V lost 5 bases and J lost 0 bases. The CDR3 reads CASSPGGGDSYEQYF. DNA for the CDR3: TGTGCCAGCAGCCCAGGGGGCGGGGACTCCTACGAGCAGTACTTC.